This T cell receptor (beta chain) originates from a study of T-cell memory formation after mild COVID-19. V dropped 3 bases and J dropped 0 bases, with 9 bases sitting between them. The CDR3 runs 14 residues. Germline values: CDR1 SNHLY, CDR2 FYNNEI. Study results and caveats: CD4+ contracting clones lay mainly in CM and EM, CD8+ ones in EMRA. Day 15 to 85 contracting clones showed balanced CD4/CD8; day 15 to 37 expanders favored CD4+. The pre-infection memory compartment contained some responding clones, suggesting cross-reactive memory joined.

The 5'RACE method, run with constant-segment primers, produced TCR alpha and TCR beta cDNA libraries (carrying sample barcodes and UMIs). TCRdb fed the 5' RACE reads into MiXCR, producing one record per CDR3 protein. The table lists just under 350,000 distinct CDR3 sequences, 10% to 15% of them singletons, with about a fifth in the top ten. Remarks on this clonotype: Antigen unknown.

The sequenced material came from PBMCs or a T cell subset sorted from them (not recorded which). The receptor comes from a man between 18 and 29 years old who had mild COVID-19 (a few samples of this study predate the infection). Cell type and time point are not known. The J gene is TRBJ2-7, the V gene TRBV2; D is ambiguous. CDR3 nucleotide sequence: TGTGCCAGCAGTGAGGAAGTTAGCTCCTACGAGCAGTACTTC. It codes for CASSEEVSSYEQYF.